This is a list of T cell receptor beta chains from one sample in a study of shared clonotypes between healthy human individuals. Produced via immunoSEQ multiplex PCR; TCRdb's table is partial and in-frame only. The data contain 600,000 to 750,000 clones, less than 95% of them singletons. Material for sequencing was memory CD8+ T cells from PBMCs. The receptor set was obtained from a man aged 18 to 29 in good health. Some clones in this sample may be carry-over from other donors' samples. Both conserved end residues are part of each CDR3. A D gene is named only where the DNA matches it firmly. A row's size may be missing; if present it is once, few, many or a size class.

size	D	V	J	DNA	CDR3
-	-	TRBV9	TRBJ2-5	TGTGCCAGCAGCGTAGGTGGGAGCCCAGAGACCCAGTACTTC	CASSVGGSPETQYF
-	TRBD1	TRBV4-1	TRBJ2-5	TGCGCCAGCAGCCAAGGCAGGGGGCAAGGTGAGACCCAGTACTTC	CASSQGRGQGETQYF
once	-	TRBV19	TRBJ2-2	TGTGCCAGTAGGAACCTCGTGGGGGGCACCGGGGAGCTGTTTTTT	CASRNLVGGTGELFF
-	TRBD1	TRBV25-1	TRBJ1-4	TGTGCCAGCAGTGGTAGGACAGGGTGGGAAAAACTGTTTTTT	CASSGRTGWEKLFF
-	TRBD1	TRBV4-3	TRBJ2-7	TGCGCCAGCAGCCAAGATCAGGGGACAGGGAGTTACGAGCAGTACTTC	CASSQDQGTGSYEQYF
-	-	TRBV5-6	TRBJ2-7	TGTGCCAGCAGCCTACAGGGATACGAGCAGTACTTC	CASSLQGYEQYF
once	-	TRBV28	TRBJ1-4	TGTGCCAGCCGTCAGGGGCGTGGTGAAAAACTGTTTTTT	CASRQGRGEKLFF
-	-	TRBV11-2	TRBJ2-3	TGTGCCAGCAGCTTAGATATCCATAGCACAGATACGCAGTATTTT	CASSLDIHSTDTQYF
-	-	TRBV7-2	TRBJ2-5	TGTGCCAGCAGCTCCCCTTCCGGGGCCCCGGTGGCCCAGTACTTC	CASSSPSGAPVAQYF
-	-	TRBV2	TRBJ2-7	TGTGCCAGCAGTGAAGGACGGACGTTCTACGAGCAGTACTTC	CASSEGRTFYEQYF
-	-	TRBV28	TRBJ2-7	TGTGCCAGCACCCCCCCAAGGGGGAGGGAGCAGTACTTC	CASTPPRGREQYF
-	-	TRBV6-1	TRBJ1-1	TGTGCCAGCAGTTACGGCACTGAAGCTTTCTTT	CASSYGTEAFF
-	-	TRBV10-3	TRBJ2-5	TGTGCCATCAGTGAGTCGAGGAAAGAGACCCAGTACTTC	CAISESRKETQYF
-	-	TRBV11-2	TRBJ2-3	TGTGCCAGCAGCTCGTCCGTGGGTTCCGGAATCACAGATACGCAGTATTTT	CASSSSVGSGITDTQYF
-	-	TRBV4-1	TRBJ2-7	TGCGCCAGCAGCCAAGATTATAGGGGCAGCTACGAGCAGTACTTC	CASSQDYRGSYEQYF
-	-	TRBV27	TRBJ2-4	TGTGCCAGCAGTTTCTGGTGGAATCGGGACATTCAGTACTTC	CASSFWWNRDIQYF
-	-	TRBV2	TRBJ2-7	TGTGCCAGCAGTGAAGCGCTTAGGGGATCCTCCTACGAGCAGTACTTC	CASSEALRGSSYEQYF
-	-	TRBV27	TRBJ2-3	TGTGCCAGCAGTCGGGGGACCACAGATACGCAGTATTTT	CASSRGTTDTQYF
few	-	TRBV7-9	TRBJ2-5	TGTGCCAGCCAAGACGGGGAGACCCAGTACTTC	CASQDGETQYF
-	TRBD2	TRBV4-2	TRBJ2-1	TGTGCCAGCAGCCAAGATACTAGCGGGACCTACAATGAGCAGTTCTTC	CASSQDTSGTYNEQFF
-	-	TRBV27	TRBJ2-7	TGTGCCAGCAGTCCATACTTACAGACCTACGAGCAGTACTTC	CASSPYLQTYEQYF
-	TRBD2	TRBV13	TRBJ2-7	TGTGCCAGCAGCGGGACTAGCGTTTACGAGCAGTACTTC	CASSGTSVYEQYF
-	-	TRBV6-6	TRBJ2-7	TGTGCCAGCAGTTACGAAGGGGTAATCGACGAGCAGTACTTC	CASSYEGVIDEQYF
-	TRBD1	TRBV7-9	TRBJ2-1	TGTGCCAGCAGCCACCCACCCCGGGGACAGGGGGCTTGGAATGAGCAGTTCTTC	CASSHPPRGQGAWNEQFF
-	TRBD1	TRBV4-3	TRBJ2-3	TGCGCCAGCAGCCAAGCCGGGACAGGCCTCACAGATACGCAGTATTTT	CASSQAGTGLTDTQYF
-	-	TRBV7-9	TRBJ2-7	TGTGCCAGCAAGAGAGGTGGGAGAGCCTACGAGCAGTACTTC	CASKRGGRAYEQYF
-	TRBD1	TRBV7-8	TRBJ2-6	TGTGCCAGCAGCGCCGGGACAGGGGTTAGCTCTGGGGCCAACGTCCTGACTTTC	CASSAGTGVSSGANVLTF
-	-	TRBV7-9	TRBJ1-5	TGTGCCAGCTCCCTTACGTATAGCAATCAGCCCCAGCATTTT	CASSLTYSNQPQHF
once	-	TRBV27	TRBJ2-2	TGTGCCAGCAGTTTTCTCTCGGGAGCCGGGGAGCTGTTTTTT	CASSFLSGAGELFF
-	-	TRBV27	TRBJ1-1	TGTGCCAGCAGTTTCGAAGGGGTGAACACTGAAGCTTTCTTT	CASSFEGVNTEAFF
-	-	TRBV6-5	TRBJ1-2	TGTGCCAGCAGTTACGATTGGGGTAATAACTATGGCTACACCTTC	CASSYDWGNNYGYTF
-	-	TRBV19	TRBJ2-1	TGTGCCAGTAGTATAGATGACAGCCCCCTTGGTGAGCAGTTCTTC	CASSIDDSPLGEQFF
-	-	TRBV4-1	TRBJ2-1	TGCGCCAGCAGCCAAGTCGGGCAGGGGTTCAATGAGCAGTTCTTC	CASSQVGQGFNEQFF